This is a list of T cell receptor beta chains from one sample in a study of human T cells and chemical hapten exposure. TCRdb called the RACE reads again in MiXCR, with one record for every CDR3 protein. The sample consists of about 84,000 distinct CDR3 sequences, more than 10% of them appearing once. The input for sequencing was whole blood, taken in connection with sensitization to the hapten diphenylcyclopropenone (DPC). These receptors all come from a woman aged 45-59 years with alopecia areata. Some clones in this sample may be carry-over from other donors' samples. CDR3s include the opening cysteine and the closing phenylalanine or tryptophan. The D gene is left open where the match is weak. Clone size is shown for a subset of rows, as once, few, many or a class of expanded clone.

TRBD2	TRBV7-3	TRBJ2-2	many	CASSLRPGGASGNTGELFF	TGTGCCAGCAGCTTAAGGCCGGGAGGGGCTAGCGGCAACACCGGGGAGCTGTTTTTT
.	TRBV6-2/TRBV6-3	TRBJ2-2	.	CASSYLEVSNTGELFF	TGTGCCAGCAGTTATCTAGAGGTTTCGAACACCGGGGAGCTGTTTTTT
.	TRBV12-3/TRBV12-4	TRBJ1-1	many	CASSPVQGFAEAFF	TGTGCCAGCAGTCCGGTTCAGGGTTTCGCTGAAGCTTTCTTT
TRBD2	TRBV29-1	TRBJ2-3	.	CSVPRQGGSDTQFF	TGCAGCGTGCCCCGGCAGGGAGGGTCAGATACGCAGTTTTTT
TRBD2	TRBV3-1	TRBJ2-3	.	CASSRTSGTDTQYF	TGTGCCAGCAGCCGGACTAGCGGCACAGATACGCAGTATTTT
.	TRBV7-3	TRBJ2-2	many	CASSLKASSTGELFF	TGTGCCAGCAGCTTGAAGGCTAGCAGCACCGGGGAGCTGTTTTTT
.	TRBV5-1	TRBJ2-1	many	CASSPDWTNEQFF	TGCGCCAGCAGCCCGGACTGGACCAATGAGCAGTTCTTC
.	TRBV9	TRBJ1-2	many	CASSPRTLPNYGYTF	TGTGCCAGCAGCCCGCGGACCCTACCTAACTATGGCTACACCTTC
TRBD1	TRBV6-5	TRBJ2-1	many	CASSFPKVAAGTGGTYEQFF	TGTGCCAGCAGTTTCCCCAAGGTTGCGGCGGGGACAGGGGGCACATATGAGCAGTTCTTC
.	TRBV5-1	TRBJ2-1	many	CASSPSSDPDSYNEQFF	TGCGCCAGCAGCCCCTCGAGCGACCCCGACTCCTACAATGAGCAGTTCTTC
.	TRBV4-1	TRBJ2-7	few	CASSQDPKSLGLISYEQYF	TGCGCCAGCAGCCAAGATCCCAAGAGCCTTGGGTTGATCTCCTACGAGCAGTACTTC
.	TRBV12-3/TRBV12-4	TRBJ2-3	many	CASSRIRGPLRDTQYF	TGTGCCAGCAGTCGGATTAGAGGGCCCCTTCGGGATACGCAGTATTTT